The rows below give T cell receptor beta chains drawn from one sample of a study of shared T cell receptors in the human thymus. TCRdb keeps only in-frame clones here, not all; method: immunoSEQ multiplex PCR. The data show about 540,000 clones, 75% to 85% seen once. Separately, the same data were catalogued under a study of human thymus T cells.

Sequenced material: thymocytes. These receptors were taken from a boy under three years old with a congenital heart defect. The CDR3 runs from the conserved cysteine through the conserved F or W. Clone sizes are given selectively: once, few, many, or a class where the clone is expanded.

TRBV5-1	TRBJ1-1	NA	CASSLVGQKNTEAFF
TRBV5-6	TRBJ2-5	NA	CASSLGATQYF
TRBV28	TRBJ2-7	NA	CASSRRVTQASGPYEQYF
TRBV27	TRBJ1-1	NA	CASGPLHGGTEAFF
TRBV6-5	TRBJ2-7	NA	CASSYGQDRYEQYF
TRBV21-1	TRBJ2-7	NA	CASSLPTSVSYEQYF
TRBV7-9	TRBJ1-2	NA	CASSPKEASTNIYGYTF
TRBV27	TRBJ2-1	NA	CASRGTGYNEQFF
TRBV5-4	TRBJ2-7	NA	CASSLNGPPDEQYF
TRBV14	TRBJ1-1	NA	CASSQDEGVADTEAFF
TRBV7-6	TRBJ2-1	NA	CASSSRRQNLPYNEQFF
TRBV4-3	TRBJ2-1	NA	CASSQDWTARNEQFF
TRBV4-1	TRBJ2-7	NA	CASSQAPSGLVVGAYEQYF
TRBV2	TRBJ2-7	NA	CASRGVEQYF
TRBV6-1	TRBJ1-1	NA	CASSEDRGGESTEAFF
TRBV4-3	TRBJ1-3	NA	CASSRLTGGQGSAGNTIYF
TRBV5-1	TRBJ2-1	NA	CASSVLAGDLNEQFF
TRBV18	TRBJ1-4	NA	CASSTEKKLFF
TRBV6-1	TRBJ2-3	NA	CASANDRASADTQYF
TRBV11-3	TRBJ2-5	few	CASSFRNLAGQETQYF
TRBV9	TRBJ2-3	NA	CASSVTSTDTQYF
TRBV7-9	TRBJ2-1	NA	CASFREGTSLNEQFF
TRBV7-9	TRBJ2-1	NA	CASSLDSTYNEQFF
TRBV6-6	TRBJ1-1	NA	CASSYSQGLETEAFF
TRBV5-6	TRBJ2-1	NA	CASSTTSGEYNEQFF
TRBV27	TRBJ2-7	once	CASRPTGGASYEQYF
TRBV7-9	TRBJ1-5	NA	CASSLEGTGGNNQPQHF
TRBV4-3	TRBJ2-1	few	CASSQGGTSGHNEQFF
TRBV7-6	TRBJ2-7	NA	CASSPILPIRPSYEQYF
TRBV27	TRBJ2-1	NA	CASSFSSGSDAYNEQFF
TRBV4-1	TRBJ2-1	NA	CASSQDSLAGAYEQFF
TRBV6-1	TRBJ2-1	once	CASSEGGRGNEQFF
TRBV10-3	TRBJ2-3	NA	CAISEGAVSADTQYF
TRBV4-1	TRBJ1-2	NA	CASSQEFSGRGRSNYGYTF
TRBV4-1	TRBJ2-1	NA	CASSQPAPSLKHNEQFF
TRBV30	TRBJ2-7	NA	CAWLGGGSYEQYF
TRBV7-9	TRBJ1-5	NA	CASSPWGDSNQPQHF
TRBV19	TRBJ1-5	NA	CASRLGRTKYQPQHF
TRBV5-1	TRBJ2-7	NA	CASSLRGLAGGPAGYEQYF
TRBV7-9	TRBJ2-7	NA	CASSLALTSGTSYEQYF
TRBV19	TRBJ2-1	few	CASSMGLARTNEQFF
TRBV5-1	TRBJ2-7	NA	CASSSRSSAGEQYF
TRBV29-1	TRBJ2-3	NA	CSATTDVGGKTDTQYF
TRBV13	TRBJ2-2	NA	CASGGSGRAPSRAGELFF
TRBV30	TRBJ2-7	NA	CAWSTPSGTGTSGRSYEQYF
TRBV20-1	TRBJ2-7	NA	CSASLTYEQYF
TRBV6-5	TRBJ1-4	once	CASSYSMAGGGEKLFF
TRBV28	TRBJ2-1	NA	CASSLPDRERDNEQFF
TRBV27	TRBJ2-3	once	CASSPRYSTDTQYF
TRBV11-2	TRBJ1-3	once	CASSLGASSGNTIYF
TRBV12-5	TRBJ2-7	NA	CASANQLNSGTGTSEQYF
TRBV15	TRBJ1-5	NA	CATSTPGPRNQPQHF